The clone carrying this T cell receptor (beta chain) was counted between two and nine times. The table came from immunoSEQ multiplex PCR; TCRdb's copy has only in-frame clones and leaves some out. The repertoire has about 180,000 clones, 70% to 90% of them found once; the top ten carry under 3%. Germline lookup yields CDR1 SGHAT and CDR2 FQNNGV. This CDR3 region has 14 residues. The V gene lost 3 bases and the J gene lost 7 bases, with 10 bases spanning the gap. The data originate from a study of blood T cell repertoires in COVID-19. This TCR was recovered from a woman in her twenties or thirties with active or convalescent COVID-19. The chain couples TRBV11-2 to TRBJ1-6; weak D call: TRBD1 (5 bases). The material sequenced was peripheral blood. CDR3 coding DNA: TGTGCCAGCAGCTTCACCAGGGTAAATTCACCCCTCCACTTT. Protein sequence: CASSFTRVNSPLHF.